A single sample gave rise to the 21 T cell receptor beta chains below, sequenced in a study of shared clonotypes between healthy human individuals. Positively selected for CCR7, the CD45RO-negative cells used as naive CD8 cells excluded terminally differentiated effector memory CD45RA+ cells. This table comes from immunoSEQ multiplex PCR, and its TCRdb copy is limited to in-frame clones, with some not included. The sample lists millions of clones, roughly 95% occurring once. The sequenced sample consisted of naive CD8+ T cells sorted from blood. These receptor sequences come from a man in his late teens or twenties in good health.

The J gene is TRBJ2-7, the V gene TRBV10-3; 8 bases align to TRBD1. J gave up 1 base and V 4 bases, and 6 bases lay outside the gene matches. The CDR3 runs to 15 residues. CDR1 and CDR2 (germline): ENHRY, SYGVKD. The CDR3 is CAISGAWDRSYEQYF. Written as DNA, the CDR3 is TGTGCCATCAGTGGTGCGTGGGACAGGTCCTACGAGCAGTACTTC.

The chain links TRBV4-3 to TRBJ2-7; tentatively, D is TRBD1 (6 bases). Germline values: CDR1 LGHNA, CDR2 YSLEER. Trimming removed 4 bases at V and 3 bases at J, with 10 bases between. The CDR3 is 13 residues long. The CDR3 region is CASSPGVFYEQYF. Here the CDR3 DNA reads TGCGCCAGCAGCCCAGGGGTATTCTACGAGCAGTACTTC.

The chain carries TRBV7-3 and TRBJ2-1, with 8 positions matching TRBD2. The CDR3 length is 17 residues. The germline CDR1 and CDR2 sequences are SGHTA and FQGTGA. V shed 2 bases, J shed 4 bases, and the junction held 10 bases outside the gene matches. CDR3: CASSLPTGLVDYNEQFF. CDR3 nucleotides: TGTGCCAGCAGCTTACCTACGGGACTAGTGGATTACAATGAGCAGTTCTTC.

CDR3 sequence: CASGLGPGGEQFF. The CDR3 DNA is TGTGCTAGTGGTTTGGGACCCGGGGGTGAGCAGTTCTTC. V gene TRBV12-5 combines with J gene TRBJ2-1; D might be TRBD2 (6 bases). Deletions cut 1 base from V and 9 bases from J, with 10 bases between. The CDR3 is made up of 13 amino acids. Germline lookup yields CDR1 LGHNT and CDR2 FRNRAP.

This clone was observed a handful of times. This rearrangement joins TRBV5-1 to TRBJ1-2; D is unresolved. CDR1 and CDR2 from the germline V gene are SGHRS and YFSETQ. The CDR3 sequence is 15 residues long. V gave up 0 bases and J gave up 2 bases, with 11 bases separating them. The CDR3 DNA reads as TGCGCCAGCAGCTTGGCGGCGGCAGGAAACTATGGCTACACCTTC. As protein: CASSLAAAGNYGYTF.

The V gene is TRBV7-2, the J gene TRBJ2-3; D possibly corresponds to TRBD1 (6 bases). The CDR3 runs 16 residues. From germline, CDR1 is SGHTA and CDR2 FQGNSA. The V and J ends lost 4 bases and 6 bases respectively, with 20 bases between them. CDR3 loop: CASSSYTGIGVDTQYF. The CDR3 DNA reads TGTGCCAGCAGCTCTTACACAGGGATAGGGGTCGATACGCAGTATTTT. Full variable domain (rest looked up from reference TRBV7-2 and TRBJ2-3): GAGVSQSPSNKVTEKGKDVELRCDPISGHTALYWYRQSLGQGLEFLIYFQGNSAPDKSGLPSDRFSAERTGGSVSTLTIQRTQQEDSAVYLCASSSYTGIGVDTQYFGPGTRLTVL.

Here the CDR3 DNA reads TGCGCCAGCAGCCAAGGGGGGTCTAGCACAGATACGCAGTATTTT. It specifies CASSQGGSSTDTQYF. This chain links TRBV4-3 with TRBJ2-3; D is tentatively TRBD1 or TRBD2 (5 bases each). CDR3 length: 15 amino acids. CDR1 and CDR2 (germline): LGHNA, YSLEER. Trimming removed 1 base at V and 0 bases at J, with 8 bases between.

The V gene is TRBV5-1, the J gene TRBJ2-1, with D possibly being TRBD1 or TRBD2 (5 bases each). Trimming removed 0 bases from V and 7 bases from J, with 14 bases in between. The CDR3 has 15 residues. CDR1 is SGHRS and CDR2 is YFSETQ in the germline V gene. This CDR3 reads CASSLERGKGNEQFF. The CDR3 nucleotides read TGCGCCAGCAGCTTGGAGAGGGGTAAGGGGAATGAGCAGTTCTTC.

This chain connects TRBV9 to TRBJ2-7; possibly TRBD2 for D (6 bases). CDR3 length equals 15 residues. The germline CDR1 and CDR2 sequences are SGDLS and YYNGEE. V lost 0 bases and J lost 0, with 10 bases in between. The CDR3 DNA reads TGTGCCAGCAGCGTAGAAGTCGGGAGCTCCTACGAGCAGTACTTC. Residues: CASSVEVGSSYEQYF. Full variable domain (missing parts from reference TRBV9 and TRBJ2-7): DSGVTQTPKHLITATGQRVTLRCSPRSGDLSVYWYQQSLDQGLQFLIQYYNGEERAKGNILERFSAQQFPDLHSELNLSSLELGDSALYFCASSVEVGSSYEQYFGPGTRLTVT.

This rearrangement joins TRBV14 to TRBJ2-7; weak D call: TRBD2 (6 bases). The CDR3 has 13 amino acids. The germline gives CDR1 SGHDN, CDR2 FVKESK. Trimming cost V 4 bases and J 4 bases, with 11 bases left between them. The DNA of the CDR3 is TGTGCCAGCAGCCGGGGGGTAGAGTACGAGCAGTACTTC. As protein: CASSRGVEYEQYF.

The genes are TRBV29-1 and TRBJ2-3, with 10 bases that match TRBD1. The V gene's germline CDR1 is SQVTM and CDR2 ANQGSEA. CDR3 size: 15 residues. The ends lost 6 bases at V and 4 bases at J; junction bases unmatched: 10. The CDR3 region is CSVPGQGLPPDTQYF. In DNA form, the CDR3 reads TGCAGCGTACCGGGACAGGGGCTTCCCCCAGATACGCAGTATTTT.

The DNA of the CDR3 is TGTGCCAGCAGTTTAACTTACTCCTACGAGCAGTACTTC. Residues: CASSLTYSYEQYF. The chain combines TRBV27 with TRBJ2-7, with D uncertain. Germline CDR1 reads MNHEY; CDR2 reads SMNVEV (reference sequence). V gave up 2 bases and J gave up 0 bases, with 5 bases separating them. This CDR3 is built from 13 residues.

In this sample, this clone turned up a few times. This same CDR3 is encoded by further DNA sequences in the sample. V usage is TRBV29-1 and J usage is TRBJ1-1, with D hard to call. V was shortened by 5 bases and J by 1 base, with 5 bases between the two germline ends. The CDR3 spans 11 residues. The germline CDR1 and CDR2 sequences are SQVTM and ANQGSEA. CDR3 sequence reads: CSVLENTEAFF. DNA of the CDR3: TGCAGCGTTTTGGAGAACACTGAAGCTTTCTTT.

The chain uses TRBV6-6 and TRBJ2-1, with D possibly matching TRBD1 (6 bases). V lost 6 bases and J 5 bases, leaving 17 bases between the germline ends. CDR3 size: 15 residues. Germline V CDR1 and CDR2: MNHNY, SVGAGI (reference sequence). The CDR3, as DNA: TGTGCCAGCAGCCTACAGGGACCCGGGCACAATGAGCAGTTCTTC. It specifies CASSLQGPGHNEQFF.

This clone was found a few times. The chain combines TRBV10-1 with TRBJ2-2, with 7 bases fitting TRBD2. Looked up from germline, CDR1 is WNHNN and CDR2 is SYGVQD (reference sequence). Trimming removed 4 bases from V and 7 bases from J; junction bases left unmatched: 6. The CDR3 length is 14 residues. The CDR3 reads CASSGQRDYGELFF. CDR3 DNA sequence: TGCGCCAGCAGTGGCCAGCGGGATTACGGGGAGCTGTTTTTT.

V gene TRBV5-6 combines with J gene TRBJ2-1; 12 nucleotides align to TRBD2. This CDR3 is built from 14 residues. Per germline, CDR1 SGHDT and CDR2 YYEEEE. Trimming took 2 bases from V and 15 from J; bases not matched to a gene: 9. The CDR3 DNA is TGTGCCAGCAGCTTCGCTAGCGGGAGGGCAAAAGTGTTCTTC. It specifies CASSFASGRAKVFF.

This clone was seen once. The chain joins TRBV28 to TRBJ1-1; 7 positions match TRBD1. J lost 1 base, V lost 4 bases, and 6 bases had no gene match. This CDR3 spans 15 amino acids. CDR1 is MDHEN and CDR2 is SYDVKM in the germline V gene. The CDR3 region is CASSSLTGRNTEAFF. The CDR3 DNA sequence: TGTGCCAGCAGTTCCCTGACAGGGAGGAACACTGAAGCTTTCTTT. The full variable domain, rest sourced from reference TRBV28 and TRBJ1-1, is DVKVTQSSRYLVKRTGEKVFLECVQDMDHENMFWYRQDPGLGLRLIYFSYDVKMKEKGDIPEGYSVSREKKERFSLILESASTNQTSMYLCASSSLTGRNTEAFFGQGTRLTVV.

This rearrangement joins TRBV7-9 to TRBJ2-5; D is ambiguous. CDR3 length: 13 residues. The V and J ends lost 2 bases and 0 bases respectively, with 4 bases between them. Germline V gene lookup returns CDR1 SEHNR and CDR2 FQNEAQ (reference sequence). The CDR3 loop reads CASSLTHQETQYF. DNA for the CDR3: TGTGCCAGCAGCTTAACACACCAAGAGACCCAGTACTTC.

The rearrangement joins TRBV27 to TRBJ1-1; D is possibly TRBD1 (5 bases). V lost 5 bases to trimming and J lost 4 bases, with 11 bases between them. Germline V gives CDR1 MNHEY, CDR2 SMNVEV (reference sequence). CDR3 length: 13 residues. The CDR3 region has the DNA TGTGCCAGCAGTATAGGGGTGAGCACTGAAGCTTTCTTT. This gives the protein CASSIGVSTEAFF.

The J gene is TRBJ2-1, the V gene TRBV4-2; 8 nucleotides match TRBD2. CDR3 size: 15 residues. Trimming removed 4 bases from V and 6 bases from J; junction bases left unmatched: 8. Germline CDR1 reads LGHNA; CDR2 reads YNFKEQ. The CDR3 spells CASSPTAGGGNEQFF. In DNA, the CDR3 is TGTGCCAGCAGCCCGACGGCGGGGGGAGGCAATGAGCAGTTCTTC.

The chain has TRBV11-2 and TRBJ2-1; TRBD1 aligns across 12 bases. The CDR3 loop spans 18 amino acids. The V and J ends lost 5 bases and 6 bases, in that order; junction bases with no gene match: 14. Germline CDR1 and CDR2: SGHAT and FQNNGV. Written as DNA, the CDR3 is TGTGCCAGCAGCCTAGTAATACCGGGACAGGGGGCGCGCAATGAGCAGTTCTTC. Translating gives CASSLVIPGQGARNEQFF. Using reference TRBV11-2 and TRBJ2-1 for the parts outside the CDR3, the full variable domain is EAGVAQSPRYKIIEKRQSVAFWCNPISGHATLYWYQQILGQGPKLLIQFQNNGVVDDSQLPKDRFSAERLKGVDSTLKIQPAKLEDSAVYLCASSLVIPGQGARNEQFFGPGTRLTVL.